This TCR beta chain originates from a study of OX40 agonist ivuxolimab in advanced cancers. The CDR3 length is 18 residues. V shed 3 bases and J 4 bases; nucleotides not matched to a gene: 9. Germline V lookup: CDR1 SGHTS, CDR2 YDEGEE. Profiled with immunoSEQ multiplex PCR; TCRdb holds only in-frame clones, not every one. The sample holds about 25,000 clones; roughly 88% are singletons and the top ten take 45% to 50%. In regard to this clone: Its antigen remains unidentified.

Study results and caveats: Patients who responded partially at 0.1-3.0 mg/kg showed clonal expansion ranking among the lowest. Low normalized T-cell clonal expansion was additionally recorded for some nonresponders. Researchers did not determine the expanded peripheral T cells' antigen specificity.

The source is an adult with an advanced solid tumor such as melanoma, head and neck, liver or kidney cancer. The sequences come from CD4+ or CD8+ T cells sorted from blood, collected in a trial of the OX40 agonist ivuxolimab. The chain recombines TRBV5-8 with TRBJ2-2; 13 bases line up with TRBD2. This CDR3 is CASSSRGLAGRSTGELFF. CDR3 coding DNA: TGTGCCAGCAGCTCGAGGGGACTAGCGGGGAGATCCACCGGGGAGCTGTTTTTT.